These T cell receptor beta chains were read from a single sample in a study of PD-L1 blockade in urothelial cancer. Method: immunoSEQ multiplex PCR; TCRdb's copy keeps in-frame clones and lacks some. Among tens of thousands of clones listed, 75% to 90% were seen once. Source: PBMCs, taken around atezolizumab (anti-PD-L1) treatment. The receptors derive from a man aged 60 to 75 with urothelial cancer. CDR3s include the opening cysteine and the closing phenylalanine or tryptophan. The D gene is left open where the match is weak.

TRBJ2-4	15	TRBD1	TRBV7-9	CASSLAGQGANIQYF
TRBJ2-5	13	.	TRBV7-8	CASSVTGGETQYF
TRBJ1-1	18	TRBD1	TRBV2	CASSPRRGQGAVNTEAFF
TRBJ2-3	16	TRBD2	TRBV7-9	CASSPTSGSYGDTQYF
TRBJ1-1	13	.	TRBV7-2	CASNRGGNTEAFF
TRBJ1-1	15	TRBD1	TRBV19	CASTSWGRGYTEAFF
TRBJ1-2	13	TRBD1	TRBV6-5	CASSSGQGYGYTF
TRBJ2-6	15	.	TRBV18	CASSQQSSGANVLTF
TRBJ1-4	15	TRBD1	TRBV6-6	CASSLGQVDNEKLFF
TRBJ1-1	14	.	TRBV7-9	CASSLTGVNTEAFF
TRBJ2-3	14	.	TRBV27	CASSPPGEGDTQYF
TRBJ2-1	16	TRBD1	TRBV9	CASSGTDRVGYNEQFF
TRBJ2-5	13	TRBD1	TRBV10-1	CASSRDRGETQYF
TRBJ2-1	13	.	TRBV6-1	CASSWETRGKQFF
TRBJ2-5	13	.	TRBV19	CVSLTGLIETQYF
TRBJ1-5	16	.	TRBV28	CASSLWGEDSYQPQHF
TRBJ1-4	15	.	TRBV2	CASMPLGQINEKLFF
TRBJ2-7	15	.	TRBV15	CATSSRVTGDYEQYF
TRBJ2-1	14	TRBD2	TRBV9	CASSPLGTSVEQFF
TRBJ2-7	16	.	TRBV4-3	CASSQYIGSAGYEQYF
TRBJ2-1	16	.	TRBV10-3	CAISEGQKSSYNEQFF
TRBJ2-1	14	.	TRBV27	CACRGLAYRNEQFF
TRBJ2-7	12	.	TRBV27	CASSAGFSEQYF
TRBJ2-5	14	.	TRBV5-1	CASSPTQVEETQYF
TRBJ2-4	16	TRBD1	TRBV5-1	CASSSTGTGGGNIQYF
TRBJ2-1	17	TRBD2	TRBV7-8	CASSLRRSGGAGGEQFF
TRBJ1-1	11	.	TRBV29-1	CSVGKESEAFF
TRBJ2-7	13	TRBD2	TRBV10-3	CAISAGGNYEQYF
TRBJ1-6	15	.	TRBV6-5	CASSSVQGGNSPLHF
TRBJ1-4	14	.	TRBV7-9	CASSPRGGGPGLFF
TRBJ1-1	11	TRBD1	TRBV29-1	CSVDRGRKAFF
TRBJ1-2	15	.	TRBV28	CASSFISDSPNGYTF
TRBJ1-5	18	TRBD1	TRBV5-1	CASSPEPQGAWTDQPQHF
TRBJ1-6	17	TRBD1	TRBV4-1	CASSPLPPGQRNSPLHF
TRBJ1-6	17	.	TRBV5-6	CASSYGQGHSYNSPLHF
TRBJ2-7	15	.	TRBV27	CASSLEATGSYEQYF
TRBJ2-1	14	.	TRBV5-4	CATGSASSYNEQFF
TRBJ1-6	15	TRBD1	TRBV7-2	CASSLAATGGSPLHF
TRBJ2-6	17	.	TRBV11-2	CASSPIGLTSGANVLTF
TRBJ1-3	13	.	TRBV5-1	CASSWTAGNTIYF
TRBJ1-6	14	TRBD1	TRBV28	CASSFRQGNSPLHF
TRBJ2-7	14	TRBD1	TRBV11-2	CASSRDRGPYEQYF
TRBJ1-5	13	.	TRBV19	CASSIAESQPQHF
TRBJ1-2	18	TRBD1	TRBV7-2	CASSPTGGASNNNYGYTF
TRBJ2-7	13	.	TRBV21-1	CASSPGQGYEQYF
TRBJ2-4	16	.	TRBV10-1	CASSESGTLAKNIQYF
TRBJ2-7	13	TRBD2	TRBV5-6	CASSLDERGPRRF
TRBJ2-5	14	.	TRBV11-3	CASSPTRAQETQYF
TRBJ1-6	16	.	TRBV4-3	CASSQGVRIVNSPLHF
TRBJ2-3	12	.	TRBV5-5	CASSKQGNTQYF
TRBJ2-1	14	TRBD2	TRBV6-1	CASILAGGYNEQFF
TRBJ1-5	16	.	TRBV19	CASSIGGVISNQPQHF